This T cell receptor beta chain was observed in a study of cytomegalovirus exposure and HLA in healthy donors. Findings and caveats of the study: An ancestry cluster, one associated with Asian ancestry, reportedly showed fewer N-insertions than the roughly 610-donor mean in a later analysis. Trimming of TCR beta V- and J-genes showed a link, identified in a later analysis, to a missense DCLRE1C variant.

The PCR was carried out with 60 Vbeta primers and 13 Jbeta primers. Sequencing was performed with immunoSEQ multiplex PCR; in TCRdb, only in-frame clones are kept and a portion is missing. The sample records about 130,000 clones, about 82% being singletons. In regard to this clone: The target antigen is unknown.

Germline V gene data show CDR1 as SNHLY and CDR2 as FYNNEI. This CDR3 is 14 amino acids long. Trimming cost V 7 bases and J 6 bases; bases outside gene matches: 10. The chain has TRBV2 and TRBJ2-3, with 7 bases fitting TRBD2. Sequenced input: PBMCs. This TCR derives from a man aged 45-65 years in good health and CMV-seronegative. This CDR3 reads CASNQGRGEDTQYF. The CDR3, as DNA: TGTGCCAGCAACCAGGGCCGGGGGGAGGATACGCAGTATTTT.